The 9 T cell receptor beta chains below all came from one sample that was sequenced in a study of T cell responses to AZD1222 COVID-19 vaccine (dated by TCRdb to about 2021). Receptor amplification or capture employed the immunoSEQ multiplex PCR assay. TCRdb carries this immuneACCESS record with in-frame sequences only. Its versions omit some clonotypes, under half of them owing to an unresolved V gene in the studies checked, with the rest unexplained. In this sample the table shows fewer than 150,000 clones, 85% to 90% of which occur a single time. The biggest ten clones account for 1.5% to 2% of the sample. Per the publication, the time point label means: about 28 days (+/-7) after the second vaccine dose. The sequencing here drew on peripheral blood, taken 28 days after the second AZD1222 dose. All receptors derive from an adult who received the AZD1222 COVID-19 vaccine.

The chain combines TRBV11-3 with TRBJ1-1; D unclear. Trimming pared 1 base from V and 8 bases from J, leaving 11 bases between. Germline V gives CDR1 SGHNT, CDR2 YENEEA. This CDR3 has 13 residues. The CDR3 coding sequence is TGTGCCAGCAGCTTAGCGCCCACACAGGAAGCTTTCTTT. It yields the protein CASSLAPTQEAFF. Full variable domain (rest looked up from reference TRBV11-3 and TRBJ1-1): EAGVVQSPRYKIIEKKQPVAFWCNPISGHNTLYWYLQNLGQGPELLIRYENEEAVDDSQLPKDRFSAERLKGVDSTLKIQPAELGDSAVYLCASSLAPTQEAFFGQGTRLTVV.

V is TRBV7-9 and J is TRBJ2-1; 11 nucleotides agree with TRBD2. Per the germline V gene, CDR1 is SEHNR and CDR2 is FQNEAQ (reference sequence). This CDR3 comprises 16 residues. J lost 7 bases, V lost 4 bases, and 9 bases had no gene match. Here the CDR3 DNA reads TGTGCCAGCAGCTACCCCATTAGCGGGAGGGGGAATGAGCAGTTCTTC. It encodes CASSYPISGRGNEQFF. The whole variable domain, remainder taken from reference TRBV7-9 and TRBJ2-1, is DTGVSQNPRHKITKRGQNVTFRCDPISEHNRLYWYRQTLGQGPEFLTYFQNEAQLEKSRLLSDRFSAERPKGSFSTLEIQRTEQGDSAMYLCASSYPISGRGNEQFFGPGTRLTVL.

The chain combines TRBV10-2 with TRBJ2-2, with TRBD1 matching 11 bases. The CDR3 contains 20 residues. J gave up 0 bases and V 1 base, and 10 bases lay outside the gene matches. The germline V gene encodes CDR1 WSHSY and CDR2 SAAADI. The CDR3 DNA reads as TGCGCCAGCAGTGAGTACCAATGGACAGGGGGCCCTGCGAACACCGGGGAGCTGTTTTTT. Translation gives CASSEYQWTGGPANTGELFF.

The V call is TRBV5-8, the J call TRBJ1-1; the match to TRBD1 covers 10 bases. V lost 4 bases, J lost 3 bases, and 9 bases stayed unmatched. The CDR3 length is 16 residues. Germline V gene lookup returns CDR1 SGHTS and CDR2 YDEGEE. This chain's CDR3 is CASSKGQGRWYTEAFF. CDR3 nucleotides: TGTGCCAGCAGCAAGGGACAGGGGAGGTGGTACACTGAAGCTTTCTTT.

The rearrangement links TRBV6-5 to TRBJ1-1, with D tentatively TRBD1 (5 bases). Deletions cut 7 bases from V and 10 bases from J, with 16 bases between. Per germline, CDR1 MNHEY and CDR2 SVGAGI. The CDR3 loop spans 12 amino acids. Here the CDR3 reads CASNHGAARAFF. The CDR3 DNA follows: TGTGCCAGCAACCACGGGGCAGCACGAGCTTTCTTT.

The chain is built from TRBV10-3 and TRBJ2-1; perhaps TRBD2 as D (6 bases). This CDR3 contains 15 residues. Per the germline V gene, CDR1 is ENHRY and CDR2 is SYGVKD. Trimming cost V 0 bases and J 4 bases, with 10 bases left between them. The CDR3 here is CAISESSGTYNEQFF. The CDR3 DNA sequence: TGTGCCATCAGTGAGTCATCTGGGACTTACAATGAGCAGTTCTTC.

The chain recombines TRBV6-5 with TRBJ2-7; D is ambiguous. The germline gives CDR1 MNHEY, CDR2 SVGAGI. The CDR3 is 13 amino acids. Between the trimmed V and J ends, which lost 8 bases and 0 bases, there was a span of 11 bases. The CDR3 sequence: CASGAANSYEQYF. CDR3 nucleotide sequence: TGTGCCAGCGGAGCAGCAAACTCCTACGAGCAGTACTTC.

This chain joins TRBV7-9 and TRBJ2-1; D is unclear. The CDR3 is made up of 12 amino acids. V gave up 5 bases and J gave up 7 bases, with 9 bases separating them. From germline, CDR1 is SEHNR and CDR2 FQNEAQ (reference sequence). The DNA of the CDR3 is TGTGCCAGCAGCGGAATAGTGAATGAGCAGTTCTTC. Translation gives CASSGIVNEQFF.

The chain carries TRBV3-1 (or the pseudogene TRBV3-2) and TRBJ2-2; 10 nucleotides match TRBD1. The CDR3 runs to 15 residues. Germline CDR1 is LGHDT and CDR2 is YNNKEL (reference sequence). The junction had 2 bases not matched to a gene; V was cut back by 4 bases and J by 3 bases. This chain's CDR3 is CASSRTGGDTGELFF. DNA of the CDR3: TGTGCCAGCAGCCGGACAGGGGGTGACACCGGGGAGCTGTTTTTT.